This TCR beta chain originates from a study of neurological immune-mediated disorders. The table lists this clonotype with many counts. The junction had 3 bases not matched to a gene; V was cut back by 1 base and J by 3 bases. CDR3 length equals 15 residues. Germline CDR1 and CDR2: GTSNPN and SVGIG (reference sequence). A single record per CDR3 protein comes from TCRdb applying MiXCR to the 5' RACE reads. The table records tens of thousands of distinct CDR3 sequences, 7% to 8.5% of them present only once. Sequencing was done on a sample of CD4+ T cells from blood. The chain carries TRBV30 and TRBJ1-2; 12 positions agree with TRBD1. The sequence derives from a man aged 45-60 years in good health. Here the CDR3 DNA reads TGTGCCTGGAGTGAAGGGACAGGGGGCTACTATGGCTACACCTTC. Translating it yields CAWSEGTGGYYGYTF. Based on the CDR3 plus reference TRBV30 and TRBJ1-2, the full variable domain is SQTIHQWPATLVQPVGSPLSLECTVEGTSNPNLYWYRQAAGRGLQLLFYSVGIGQISSEVPQNLSASRPQDRQFILSSKKLLLSDSGFYLCAWSEGTGGYYGYTFGSGTRLTVV.